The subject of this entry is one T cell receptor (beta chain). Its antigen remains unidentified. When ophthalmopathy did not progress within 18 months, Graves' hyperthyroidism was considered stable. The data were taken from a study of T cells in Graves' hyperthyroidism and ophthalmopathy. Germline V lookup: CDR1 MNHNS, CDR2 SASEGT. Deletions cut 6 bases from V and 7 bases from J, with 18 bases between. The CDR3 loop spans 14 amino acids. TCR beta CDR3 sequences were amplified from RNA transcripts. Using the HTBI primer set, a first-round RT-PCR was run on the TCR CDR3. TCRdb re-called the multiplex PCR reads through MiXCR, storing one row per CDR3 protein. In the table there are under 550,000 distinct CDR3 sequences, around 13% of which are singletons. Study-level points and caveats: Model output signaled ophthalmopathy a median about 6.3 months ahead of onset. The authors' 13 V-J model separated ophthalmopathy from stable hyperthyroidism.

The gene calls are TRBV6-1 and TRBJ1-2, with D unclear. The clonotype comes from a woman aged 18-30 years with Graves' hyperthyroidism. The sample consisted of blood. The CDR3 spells CASSRGTDLFGYTF. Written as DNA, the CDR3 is TGTGCCAGCAGCCGCGGTACGGACCTCTTTGGCTACACCTTC.